A selection of T cell receptor beta chains follows, all from one sample in a study of cytomegalovirus exposure and HLA in healthy donors. Sequenced by immunoSEQ multiplex PCR; TCRdb stores in-frame clones only, minus some. The sample holds 110,000 or so clones, about 88% seen once. Sequencing was performed on PBMCs. Receptors originate from a man aged 18 to 29 in good health and CMV-seropositive. Each CDR3 is given with its conserved first and last residue. The order of the fields is CDR3 protein, CDR3 DNA, V gene, J gene, D gene, clone size. D genes are given only for firm matches. Only some rows state a clone size, as once, few, many or a class for expanded clones.

CDR3: CATHNRAGSGELFF; DNA: TGTGCCACCCATAACAGGGCCGGGTCCGGGGAGCTGTTTTTT; V: TRBV2; J: TRBJ2-2; D: NA; size: NA
CDR3: CASSTPTVNTEAFF; DNA: TGTGCCAGCAGTACCCCGACAGTGAACACTGAAGCTTTCTTT; V: TRBV28; J: TRBJ1-1; D: NA; size: NA
CDR3: CASSVTGTENTEAFF; DNA: TGTGCCAGCAGCGTTACTGGGACAGAGAACACTGAAGCTTTCTTT; V: TRBV5-4; J: TRBJ1-1; D: TRBD1; size: NA
CDR3: CASKSSGDTYEQYF; DNA: TGTGCCAGCAAATCCAGCGGGGACACCTACGAGCAGTACTTC; V: TRBV27; J: TRBJ2-7; D: NA; size: few
CDR3: CASSSQGDANTGELFF; DNA: TGTGCCAGCAGCTCACAGGGAGACGCGAACACCGGGGAGCTGTTTTTT; V: TRBV5-6; J: TRBJ2-2; D: NA; size: once
CDR3: CASSQPDTGCPFF; DNA: TGTGCCAGCAGCCAACCGGATACAGGGTGTCCGTTCTTC; V: TRBV5-5; J: TRBJ2-1; D: NA; size: NA
CDR3: CASRQGNSPLHF; DNA: TGTGCCAGTAGACAGGGGAATTCACCCCTCCACTTT; V: TRBV6-1; J: TRBJ1-6; D: TRBD1; size: few
CDR3: CAWSFSQDTEAFF; DNA: TGTGCCTGGAGTTTCTCCCAGGACACTGAAGCTTTCTTT; V: TRBV30; J: TRBJ1-1; D: NA; size: NA
CDR3: CASGGTGNTEAFF; DNA: TGTGCCAGCGGCGGGACGGGGAACACTGAAGCTTTCTTT; V: TRBV19; J: TRBJ1-1; D: NA; size: NA
CDR3: CASSQIPQGTYGYTF; DNA: TGCGCCAGCAGCCAAATACCCCAGGGAACCTATGGCTACACCTTC; V: TRBV4-1; J: TRBJ1-2; D: NA; size: NA
CDR3: CASSPEGASQTQYF; DNA: TGCGCCAGCAGCCCGGAAGGGGCCTCTCAGACCCAGTACTTC; V: TRBV5-1; J: TRBJ2-5; D: NA; size: NA
CDR3: CASSPPRKPQETQYF; DNA: TGTGCCAGCAGTCCTCCACGAAAGCCCCAAGAGACCCAGTACTTC; V: TRBV2; J: TRBJ2-5; D: NA; size: NA
CDR3: CASSGKRGGLGEKLFF; DNA: TGTGCCAGCAGCGGGAAGAGAGGGGGCTTGGGTGAAAAACTGTTTTTT; V: TRBV7-6; J: TRBJ1-4; D: TRBD1; size: NA
CDR3: CASTPDRASGNTIYF; DNA: TGTGCCAGTACTCCAGACAGGGCCTCTGGAAACACCATATATTTT; V: TRBV19; J: TRBJ1-3; D: TRBD1; size: NA
CDR3: CASSEEVRGLAGYGYTF; DNA: TGTGCCAGCAGTGAAGAGGTCAGGGGCTTGGCCGGCTATGGCTACACCTTC; V: TRBV6-1; J: TRBJ1-2; D: NA; size: NA
CDR3: CASSKEAGFQETQYF; DNA: TGCGCCAGCAGCAAAGAAGCGGGGTTTCAAGAGACCCAGTACTTC; V: TRBV5-1; J: TRBJ2-5; D: TRBD2; size: NA
CDR3: CASSTGTGWNGYTF; DNA: TGTGCCAGCAGCACCGGGACAGGCTGGAATGGCTACACCTTC; V: TRBV5-6; J: TRBJ1-2; D: TRBD1; size: NA
CDR3: CASSGTGQGNLDYGYTF; DNA: TGTGCCAGCAGCGGGACGGGACAGGGAAATCTTGACTATGGCTACACCTTC; V: TRBV7-8; J: TRBJ1-2; D: TRBD1; size: once
CDR3: CASSLGTANTGELFF; DNA: TGTGCCAGCAGCCTGGGGACAGCAAACACCGGGGAGCTGTTTTTT; V: TRBV5-8; J: TRBJ2-2; D: TRBD1; size: NA
CDR3: CASSLDLYQETQYF; DNA: TGTGCCAGCAGCTTAGATCTTTACCAAGAGACCCAGTACTTC; V: TRBV7-9; J: TRBJ2-5; D: NA; size: NA
CDR3: CASSPSGRGNTEAFF; DNA: TGTGCCAGCAGCCCCTCAGGGCGTGGGAACACTGAAGCTTTCTTT; V: TRBV7-2; J: TRBJ1-1; D: NA; size: NA
CDR3: CASSPLALRQGPYEQYF; DNA: TGTGCCAGCTCACCTCTCGCCCTGAGACAGGGACCCTACGAGCAGTACTTC; V: TRBV18; J: TRBJ2-7; D: TRBD1; size: NA
CDR3: CASSDRLAAYNEQFF; DNA: TGTGCCAGCAGTGACCGACTAGCGGCCTACAATGAGCAGTTCTTC; V: TRBV25-1; J: TRBJ2-1; D: TRBD2; size: NA
CDR3: CASSPTELGNTIYF; DNA: TGTGCCAGCTCACCAACCGAGCTTGGAAACACCATATATTTT; V: TRBV18; J: TRBJ1-3; D: NA; size: NA
CDR3: CASGRLAGQETQYF; DNA: TGTGCCAGCGGGAGACTAGCGGGACAAGAGACCCAGTACTTC; V: TRBV7-2; J: TRBJ2-5; D: TRBD2; size: NA
CDR3: CASSDGLAGINEKLFF; DNA: TGTGCCAGCAGTGATGGGTTGGCAGGGATTAATGAAAAACTGTTTTTT; V: TRBV2; J: TRBJ1-4; D: NA; size: NA
CDR3: CASSLEAQMDIANTGELFF; DNA: TGCGCCAGCAGCTTGGAGGCCCAGATGGACATCGCGAACACCGGGGAGCTGTTTTTT; V: TRBV5-1; J: TRBJ2-2; D: NA; size: NA
CDR3: CASSSIRSGANVLTF; DNA: TGTGCCAGCAGCTCTATTCGTTCTGGGGCCAACGTCCTGACTTTC; V: TRBV11-2; J: TRBJ2-6; D: NA; size: NA
CDR3: CASSPHEGAISPLHF; DNA: TGCGCCAGCAGCCCGCATGAGGGGGCAATTTCACCCCTCCACTTT; V: TRBV5-1; J: TRBJ1-6; D: TRBD1; size: few
CDR3: CASSFELGYRYSNQPQHF; DNA: TGTGCCAGCAGTTTTGAGTTAGGATACAGATATAGCAATCAGCCCCAGCATTTT; V: TRBV28; J: TRBJ1-5; D: NA; size: NA
CDR3: CASSPGVEQYF; DNA: TGTGCCAGCAGCCCAGGGGTCGAGCAGTACTTC; V: TRBV7-6; J: TRBJ2-7; D: NA; size: NA
CDR3: CASSLDVGQGAYNEQFF; DNA: TGCGCCAGCAGCTTGGATGTCGGACAGGGGGCCTACAATGAGCAGTTCTTC; V: TRBV5-1; J: TRBJ2-1; D: TRBD1; size: NA
CDR3: CATRTVNTEAFF; DNA: TGTGCCACTCGCACAGTCAACACTGAAGCTTTCTTT; V: TRBV6-1; J: TRBJ1-1; D: NA; size: NA
CDR3: CASSGQSSNTGELFF; DNA: TGTGCCAGCAGCGGACAGTCATCGAACACCGGGGAGCTGTTTTTT; V: TRBV6-1; J: TRBJ2-2; D: NA; size: NA
CDR3: CASRGAGGAETQYF; DNA: TGTGCCAGTAGGGGAGCGGGGGGGGCTGAGACCCAGTACTTC; V: TRBV19; J: TRBJ2-5; D: TRBD2; size: NA
CDR3: CASRGLAYEQYF; DNA: TGTGCCAGCAGAGGACTGGCCTACGAGCAGTACTTC; V: TRBV6-5; J: TRBJ2-7; D: NA; size: NA
CDR3: CASADTNSGNTIYF; DNA: TGCGCCAGTGCAGACACCAACTCTGGAAACACCATATATTTT; V: TRBV5-1; J: TRBJ1-3; D: NA; size: NA
CDR3: CASSSSGQSYEQYF; DNA: TGTGCCAGCAGCTCCTCGGGACAGAGCTACGAGCAGTACTTC; V: TRBV6-5; J: TRBJ2-7; D: TRBD1; size: NA
CDR3: CASSLGRVRDTQYF; DNA: TGTGCCAGCAGCTTAGGGAGGGTAAGAGATACGCAGTATTTT; V: TRBV11-2; J: TRBJ2-3; D: NA; size: NA
CDR3: CASSSSPTPKDTEAFF; DNA: TGCGCCAGCAGCTCTAGTCCCACCCCCAAAGACACTGAAGCTTTCTTT; V: TRBV5-1; J: TRBJ1-1; D: NA; size: NA
CDR3: CASSTVTGGASGYTF; DNA: TGTGCCAGTAGTACCGTGACAGGGGGCGCGAGTGGCTACACCTTC; V: TRBV19; J: TRBJ1-2; D: TRBD1; size: NA
CDR3: CASSPRHPGSSSYNEQFF; DNA: TGTGCCAGCAGCCCCCGGCACCCGGGGTCCTCCTCCTACAATGAGCAGTTCTTC; V: TRBV4-2; J: TRBJ2-1; D: NA; size: NA
CDR3: CASSLDSTQYF; DNA: TGTGCCAGCAGCTTGGACAGCACCCAGTACTTC; V: TRBV5-4; J: TRBJ2-5; D: NA; size: NA
CDR3: CAWSVGAQRQPQHF; DNA: TGTGCCTGGAGTGTTGGGGCCCAAAGACAGCCCCAGCATTTT; V: TRBV30; J: TRBJ1-5; D: NA; size: NA
CDR3: CASSQLGLAGLDTQYF; DNA: TGTGCCAGCAGCCAACTCGGACTAGCGGGACTAGATACGCAGTATTTT; V: TRBV5-6; J: TRBJ2-3; D: TRBD2; size: NA
CDR3: CASRQQGAWQETQYF; DNA: TGTGCCAGCAGACAACAGGGGGCCTGGCAAGAGACCCAGTACTTC; V: TRBV7-9; J: TRBJ2-5; D: TRBD1; size: NA
CDR3: CASSTRDRGYQPQHF; DNA: TGTGCCAGCAGCACCCGGGACAGGGGTTATCAGCCCCAGCATTTT; V: TRBV6-6; J: TRBJ1-5; D: TRBD1; size: few